The clone carrying this T cell receptor beta chain was detected a few times. Its antigen is as yet unknown. Time point of the sample: sample taken at primary tumor resection. Samples were donated by 72 untreated early-stage non-small cell lung cancer patients. Tumor, nontumor lung or frozen PBMC supplied whole RNA that was sequenced unsorted. The entry originates in a study of spatial heterogeneity in lung cancer. Study-wide points: Counts of expanded alpha and beta TCRs within tumors tracked the tumor nonsynonymous mutation count.

Per the germline V gene, CDR1 is DFQATT and CDR2 is SNEGSKA (reference sequence). The CDR3 runs to 16 residues. Trimming removed 0 bases from V and 0 bases from J, with 12 bases in between. Each CDR3 protein gets one entry after TCRdb re-called the 5' RACE reads with MiXCR. The sample includes about 6,800 distinct CDR3 sequences, more than 12% of them seen just once. The receptor was derived from a male donor with early-stage non-small cell lung cancer. This chain joins TRBV20-1 and TRBJ1-3; D unresolved. This material consisted of lung tumor tissue, taken at surgery. This chain's CDR3 is CSARDPSGSSGNTIYF. CDR3 sequence (DNA): TGCAGTGCTAGAGATCCCAGCGGAAGCTCTGGAAACACCATATATTTT.